These 13 T cell receptor beta chains share one sample of origin, sequenced in a study of cytomegalovirus exposure and HLA in healthy donors (dated by TCRdb to 2016 to 2017). Library creation used the immunoSEQ multiplex PCR assay. For the multiplex PCR, a mixture combining 60 forward primers for TCR Vbeta segments and 13 reverse primers for TCR Jbeta segments was used. TCRdb holds this immuneACCESS table with in-frame rearrangements only. Some clones are missing; in checked studies, unresolved V genes explain under half, and the rest has no known cause. This specimen's table enumerates more than 40,000 clones. The top ten clonotypes cover about a sixth of the sample. Input material: PBMCs. Receptors originate from a male donor in good health and CMV-seronegative.

The CDR3 DNA sequence: TGTGCCAGCAGCTTGGAAAGCGGTAATTCACCCCTCCACTTT. It is translated as CASSLESGNSPLHF. The V call is TRBV5-4, the J call TRBJ1-6; D is ambiguous. CDR1 is SGHNT and CDR2 is YYREEE in the germline V gene (reference sequence). The CDR3 has 14 amino acids. Deletions cut 0 bases from V and 6 bases from J, with 7 bases between. The full variable domain, rest sourced from reference TRBV5-4 and TRBJ1-6, is ETGVTQSPTHLIKTRGQQVTLRCSSQSGHNTVSWYQQALGQGPQFIFQYYREEENGRGNFPPRFSGLQFPNYSSELNVNALELDDSALYLCASSLESGNSPLHFGNGTRLTVT.

The chain links TRBV29-1 to TRBJ1-2; no clear D gene. V shed 3 bases and J shed 5 bases, with 13 bases lying between them. The CDR3 spans 13 residues. Germline V gene data show CDR1 as SQVTM and CDR2 as ANQGSEA. CDR3 bases: TGCAGCGTTGAGAGAATGGGCGGGTATGGCTACACCTTC. It codes for CSVERMGGYGYTF.

The V and J genes are TRBV4-3 and TRBJ1-5; D is perhaps TRBD1 (6 bases). Deletions cut 0 bases from V and 0 bases from J, with 12 bases between. This CDR3 has 17 residues. The germline V gene has CDR1 LGHNA and CDR2 YSLEER. This CDR3 is CASSQDRDIYSNQPQHF. The CDR3 nucleotides read TGCGCCAGCAGCCAAGATCGGGACATCTATAGCAATCAGCCCCAGCATTTT.

The V call is TRBV30, the J call TRBJ2-7; TRBD1 might be the D (5 bases). The CDR3 loop spans 16 amino acids. The ends were cut back, 0 bases at V and 3 bases at J, with 18 bases in the middle. Looked up from germline, CDR1 is GTSNPN and CDR2 is SVGIG (reference sequence). The CDR3 DNA reads TGTGCCTGGAGTGTATGGACACACCAACTGTTCTACGAGCAGTACTTC. This sequence encodes CAWSVWTHQLFYEQYF.

This sequence joins TRBV30 and TRBJ2-5; 7 bases are shared with TRBD1. Unmatched junction bases numbered 7, after V lost 5 bases and J lost 4 bases. Germline CDR1 and CDR2: GTSNPN and SVGIG (reference sequence). The CDR3 covers 13 residues. The CDR3 loop is CAWATGVGETQYF. The CDR3 coding sequence is TGTGCCTGGGCCACAGGGGTTGGAGAGACCCAGTACTTC.

CDR3 loop: CASSQEIQEGYGYTF. In nucleotides, the CDR3 is TGCGCCAGCAGCCAAGAAATTCAGGAAGGCTATGGCTACACCTTC. The gene calls are TRBV4-1 and TRBJ1-2; no firm D call. Trimming took off 0 bases at V and 4 bases at J, with 12 bases between the two ends. This CDR3 comprises 15 residues. Germline CDR1 and CDR2: MGHRA and YSYEKL.

The chain employs TRBV9 and TRBJ2-1; perhaps TRBD1 as D (6 bases). CDR3 size: 15 residues. Germline CDR1 is SGDLS and CDR2 is YYNGEE. V was pared by 0 bases and J by 3 bases, with 10 bases between. The CDR3 DNA reads TGTGCCAGCAGCGTAGACGGCAGGGGCTACAATGAGCAGTTCTTC. This gives the protein CASSVDGRGYNEQFF.

The rearrangement joins TRBV5-7 to TRBJ1-2; TRBD1 matches at 9 bases. TRBV5-7 is an open reading frame whose function is uncertain. The CDR3 sequence is 12 residues long. V lost 9 bases, J lost 6 bases, and 6 bases stayed unmatched. The CDR3 sequence: CANLRQGDGYTF. CDR3 DNA: TGTGCCAACCTCCGACAGGGGGATGGCTACACCTTC.

The rearrangement uses TRBV30 and TRBJ1-1, with 7 bases lining up with TRBD1. V gave up 1 base and J gave up 0 bases; unmatched junction bases: 8. The CDR3 sequence is 16 residues long. Looked up from germline, CDR1 is GTSNPN and CDR2 is SVGIG (reference sequence). In nucleotides, the CDR3 is TGTGCCTGGAGTGCCTACAGGGGCTATTTGAACACTGAAGCTTTCTTT. As protein: CAWSAYRGYLNTEAFF.

This chain joins TRBV9 and TRBJ2-2; 7 nucleotides align to TRBD1. The CDR3 has 14 residues. CDR1 and CDR2 (germline): SGDLS, YYNGEE. Losses at the gene ends were 3 bases for V and 6 bases for J; bases not matched to a gene: 5. CDR3 DNA sequence: TGTGCCAGCAGCGAGACAGGGAGCCCCGGGGAGCTGTTTTTT. This gives the protein CASSETGSPGELFF. Full variable domain (outside the CDR3, taken from reference TRBV9 and TRBJ2-2): DSGVTQTPKHLITATGQRVTLRCSPRSGDLSVYWYQQSLDQGLQFLIQYYNGEERAKGNILERFSAQQFPDLHSELNLSSLELGDSALYFCASSETGSPGELFFGEGSRLTVL.

The chain couples TRBV7-8 to TRBJ1-1, with TRBD1 as a possible D gene (5 bases). Germline values: CDR1 SGHVS, CDR2 FQNEAQ. The V and J ends lost 7 bases and 5 bases respectively, with 17 bases between them. The length of the CDR3 is 14 residues. The CDR3 reads CASTTERGVTEAFF. CDR3 sequence (DNA): TGTGCCAGCACCACAGAACGGGGGGTGACTGAAGCTTTCTTT.

The rearrangement links TRBV10-3 to TRBJ1-3; 7 bases agree with TRBD1. The CDR3 spans 15 residues. Germline CDR1 ENHRY, CDR2 SYGVKD. J was trimmed by 2 bases and V by 6 bases; bases with no gene match: 7. The CDR3 is CAISETGITGNTIYF. CDR3 in DNA: TGTGCCATCAGCGAGACAGGGATCACTGGAAACACCATATATTTT.

The chain links TRBV2 to TRBJ1-1, with a weak D call TRBD1 (6 bases). The CDR3 extends over 17 amino acids. V was cut by 6 bases and J by 0 bases, with 20 bases left in between. Per germline, CDR1 SNHLY and CDR2 FYNNEI. CDR3 protein: CASRETYLTGLNTEAFF. CDR3 sequence (DNA): TGTGCCAGCAGGGAGACTTATCTGACAGGTTTGAACACTGAAGCTTTCTTT.